The rows below give T cell receptor beta chains drawn from one sample of a study of blood T cell repertoires in COVID-19. Sequencing was performed with immunoSEQ multiplex PCR; in TCRdb, only in-frame clones are kept and a portion is missing. The table shows roughly 300,000 clones, with about 90% occurring only once. Material: PBMCs or T cells enriched from blood (not recorded which). The receptors come from a young woman who had recovered from COVID-19. CDR3s include the opening cysteine and the closing phenylalanine or tryptophan. Fields, in order: clone size, D gene, J gene, V gene, CDR3 protein, CDR3 DNA. The D gene is left open where the match is weak. Expanded clones get a size class; other rows say once, few or many, or leave the size out.

clone size: .; D gene: TRBD1; J gene: TRBJ1-2; V gene: TRBV6-5; CDR3 protein: CASSSEGARGYTF; CDR3 DNA: TGTGCCAGCAGTTCGGAGGGGGCGCGTGGCTACACCTTC
clone size: .; D gene: .; J gene: TRBJ1-5; V gene: TRBV7-2; CDR3 protein: CASSPERDQPQHF; CDR3 DNA: TGTGCCAGCAGCCCAGAGCGGGATCAGCCCCAGCATTTT
clone size: .; D gene: .; J gene: TRBJ1-2; V gene: TRBV6-5; CDR3 protein: CASTPGVIGYGYTF; CDR3 DNA: TGTGCCAGCACCCCGGGGGTCATCGGGTATGGCTACACCTTC
clone size: .; D gene: TRBD1; J gene: TRBJ1-2; V gene: TRBV5-6; CDR3 protein: CASSPDRVYGYTF; CDR3 DNA: TGTGCCAGCAGCCCAGACAGGGTCTATGGCTACACCTTC
clone size: .; D gene: .; J gene: TRBJ2-7; V gene: TRBV7-9; CDR3 protein: CASSPYEQYF; CDR3 DNA: TGTGCCAGCAGCCCGTACGAGCAGTACTTC
clone size: .; D gene: .; J gene: TRBJ1-2; V gene: TRBV2; CDR3 protein: CASSEVVADYTF; CDR3 DNA: TGTGCCAGCAGTGAGGTGGTGGCAGACTACACCTTC
clone size: .; D gene: .; J gene: TRBJ1-1; V gene: TRBV2; CDR3 protein: CASSEKSFRGGVRTEAFF; CDR3 DNA: TGTGCCAGCAGTGAAAAGTCCTTCCGTGGAGGAGTAAGGACTGAAGCTTTCTTT
clone size: few; D gene: .; J gene: TRBJ2-1; V gene: TRBV7-8; CDR3 protein: CASSPPRQGLDNEQFF; CDR3 DNA: TGTGCCAGCAGCCCGCCTCGCCAGGGGCTTGACAATGAGCAGTTCTTC
clone size: .; D gene: .; J gene: TRBJ2-7; V gene: TRBV5-1; CDR3 protein: CASSEQNEQYF; CDR3 DNA: TGCGCCAGCAGCGAACAAAACGAGCAGTACTTC
clone size: .; D gene: TRBD1; J gene: TRBJ2-1; V gene: TRBV6-1; CDR3 protein: CASSEALTQGNEQFF; CDR3 DNA: TGTGCCAGCAGTGAAGCGTTGACACAGGGGAATGAGCAGTTCTTC
clone size: .; D gene: .; J gene: TRBJ2-1; V gene: TRBV20-1; CDR3 protein: CSARDRSEQFF; CDR3 DNA: TGCAGTGCTAGAGATCGGTCAGAGCAGTTCTTC
clone size: .; D gene: .; J gene: TRBJ1-3; V gene: TRBV5-1; CDR3 protein: CASSFTGIGNTIYF; CDR3 DNA: TGCGCCAGCAGCTTTACAGGGATTGGAAACACCATATATTTT
clone size: once; D gene: .; J gene: TRBJ1-3; V gene: TRBV7-9; CDR3 protein: CASSDNSGNTIYF; CDR3 DNA: TGTGCCAGCTCAGACAACTCTGGAAACACCATATATTTT
clone size: .; D gene: TRBD1; J gene: TRBJ2-1; V gene: TRBV28; CDR3 protein: CASRTGGLNEQFF; CDR3 DNA: TGTGCCAGCAGGACAGGGGGACTCAATGAGCAGTTCTTC
clone size: .; D gene: TRBD1; J gene: TRBJ1-2; V gene: TRBV19; CDR3 protein: CASSPPPRYRDRGNYGYTF; CDR3 DNA: TGTGCCAGTAGTCCCCCCCCGCGGTACCGGGACAGGGGCAACTATGGCTACACCTTC
clone size: .; D gene: .; J gene: TRBJ1-4; V gene: TRBV2; CDR3 protein: CASSSLTGDEKLFF; CDR3 DNA: TGTGCCAGCAGCAGTCTAACGGGGGATGAAAAACTGTTTTTT
clone size: once; D gene: .; J gene: TRBJ2-5; V gene: TRBV7-2; CDR3 protein: CASSLSVWSEETQYF; CDR3 DNA: TGTGCCAGCAGCTTGTCGGTCTGGTCTGAAGAGACCCAGTACTTC
clone size: .; D gene: .; J gene: TRBJ1-5; V gene: TRBV28; CDR3 protein: CASTLAGGNQPQHF; CDR3 DNA: TGTGCCAGCACCCTAGCAGGGGGCAATCAGCCCCAGCATTTT
clone size: .; D gene: .; J gene: TRBJ1-6; V gene: TRBV4-3; CDR3 protein: CASSQLGDLNSPLHF; CDR3 DNA: TGCGCCAGCAGCCAATTGGGCGATCTAAATTCACCCCTCCACTTT
clone size: .; D gene: TRBD1; J gene: TRBJ1-6; V gene: TRBV6-5; CDR3 protein: CASSYIRTGSDSPLHF; CDR3 DNA: TGTGCCAGCAGTTACATCCGGACAGGGTCCGATTCACCCCTCCACTTT
clone size: .; D gene: .; J gene: TRBJ2-2; V gene: TRBV30; CDR3 protein: CAWSSDITGELFF; CDR3 DNA: TGTGCCTGGAGTTCGGACATCACCGGGGAGCTGTTTTTT
clone size: once; D gene: TRBD1; J gene: TRBJ1-3; V gene: TRBV5-1; CDR3 protein: CASSTGTGRNTIYF; CDR3 DNA: TGCGCCAGCAGCACAGGGACAGGGAGAAACACCATATATTTT
clone size: few; D gene: TRBD2; J gene: TRBJ2-5; V gene: TRBV4-2; CDR3 protein: CASSQDRLAGETQYF; CDR3 DNA: TGTGCCAGCAGCCAAGATAGGCTAGCGGGGGAGACCCAGTACTTC
clone size: .; D gene: TRBD1; J gene: TRBJ1-1; V gene: TRBV2; CDR3 protein: CASSITGGAEAFF; CDR3 DNA: TGTGCCAGCAGTATCACAGGGGGGGCTGAAGCTTTCTTT
clone size: .; D gene: .; J gene: TRBJ1-1; V gene: TRBV19; CDR3 protein: CASKSRDGRGTEAFF; CDR3 DNA: TGTGCCAGTAAGAGCAGGGATGGGCGAGGCACTGAAGCTTTCTTT
clone size: few; D gene: .; J gene: TRBJ1-1; V gene: TRBV5-1; CDR3 protein: CASSLEAGFWGQNTEAFF; CDR3 DNA: TGCGCCAGCAGCTTGGAAGCCGGTTTCTGGGGGCAGAACACTGAAGCTTTCTTT
clone size: .; D gene: .; J gene: TRBJ1-1; V gene: TRBV9; CDR3 protein: CASSVAAGPMNTEAFF; CDR3 DNA: TGTGCCAGCAGCGTAGCTGCGGGACCGATGAACACTGAAGCTTTCTTT
clone size: .; D gene: .; J gene: TRBJ2-7; V gene: TRBV6-2/TRBV6-3; CDR3 protein: CASSLLDRAADEQYF; CDR3 DNA: TGTGCCAGCAGTTTACTAGACCGAGCAGCCGACGAGCAGTACTTC
clone size: .; D gene: TRBD2; J gene: TRBJ2-2; V gene: TRBV7-9; CDR3 protein: CASTAGTSAGELFF; CDR3 DNA: TGTGCCAGCACCGCCGGGACTAGTGCCGGGGAGCTGTTTTTT
clone size: .; D gene: .; J gene: TRBJ2-1; V gene: TRBV30; CDR3 protein: CAWSVLGGGNEQFF; CDR3 DNA: TGTGCCTGGAGTGTACTGGGAGGTGGCAATGAGCAGTTCTTC
clone size: .; D gene: .; J gene: TRBJ1-5; V gene: TRBV2; CDR3 protein: CASSAGVDQPQHF; CDR3 DNA: TGTGCCAGCAGTGCAGGGGTCGATCAGCCCCAGCATTTT
clone size: .; D gene: TRBD1; J gene: TRBJ2-6; V gene: TRBV19; CDR3 protein: CASSMIRGQGASGANVLTF; CDR3 DNA: TGTGCCAGTAGTATGATTCGGGGACAGGGGGCGTCTGGGGCCAACGTCCTGACTTTC
clone size: .; D gene: .; J gene: TRBJ1-5; V gene: TRBV12-3/TRBV12-4; CDR3 protein: CASSRVDQPQHF; CDR3 DNA: TGTGCCAGCAGCAGGGTAGACCAGCCCCAGCATTTT
clone size: once; D gene: .; J gene: TRBJ1-4; V gene: TRBV5-5; CDR3 protein: CASSFLLGSINEKLFF; CDR3 DNA: TGTGCCAGCAGCTTTCTTTTGGGGAGTATTAATGAAAAACTGTTTTTT
clone size: .; D gene: .; J gene: TRBJ2-2; V gene: TRBV6-5; CDR3 protein: CASSSAQGLAGELFF; CDR3 DNA: TGTGCCAGCAGTTCCGCCCAGGGGTTGGCCGGGGAGCTGTTTTTT
clone size: few; D gene: TRBD1; J gene: TRBJ2-7; V gene: TRBV2; CDR3 protein: CASRSDRHGEQYF; CDR3 DNA: TGTGCCAGCAGATCGGACAGGCACGGCGAGCAGTACTTC
clone size: once; D gene: .; J gene: TRBJ1-2; V gene: TRBV5-6; CDR3 protein: CASSWRTVTYVGYTF; CDR3 DNA: TGTGCCAGCAGCTGGAGGACAGTGACCTATGTTGGCTACACCTTC
clone size: .; D gene: TRBD1; J gene: TRBJ1-5; V gene: TRBV5-1; CDR3 protein: CASSLTGGEEPQHF; CDR3 DNA: TGCGCCAGCAGCTTGACAGGGGGTGAGGAGCCCCAGCATTTT
clone size: .; D gene: .; J gene: TRBJ1-1; V gene: TRBV27; CDR3 protein: CASSLSVGRVRGREAFF; CDR3 DNA: TGTGCCAGCAGTTTATCCGTGGGCAGGGTAAGGGGCCGGGAAGCTTTCTTT
clone size: .; D gene: .; J gene: TRBJ1-1; V gene: TRBV7-3; CDR3 protein: CASNTGLGTEAFF; CDR3 DNA: TGTGCCAGCAATACGGGGTTAGGCACTGAAGCTTTCTTT
clone size: .; D gene: .; J gene: TRBJ2-1; V gene: TRBV6-6; CDR3 protein: CASTQAQLSSYNEQFF; CDR3 DNA: TGTGCCAGCACCCAGGCCCAACTGAGCTCCTACAATGAGCAGTTCTTC
clone size: few; D gene: TRBD1; J gene: TRBJ1-6; V gene: TRBV30; CDR3 protein: CAWGRQGERPLHF; CDR3 DNA: TGTGCCTGGGGTCGACAGGGAGAGCGGCCCCTCCACTTT
clone size: .; D gene: TRBD1; J gene: TRBJ2-2; V gene: TRBV19; CDR3 protein: CASTLDRRQGGDTGELFF; CDR3 DNA: TGTGCCAGTACCCTAGACCGAAGACAGGGTGGTGACACCGGGGAGCTGTTTTTT